This record concerns one TCR beta chain sequence. Its antigen is unidentified. This sample was taken from a study of CXCR3-negative and CXCR3-positive naive CD8 T cells. Study in general: Roughly 1.5 +/- 0.3 million TRB reads came from each library, giving about 150 million in total.

Notes on the study in general: Whereas both naive subsets had comparably high diversity, memory CD8+ cells had much lower diversity. For CXCR3-positive naive cells, TRB CDR3s were more hydrophobic than those of CXCR3-negative naive cells. The study found that naive CXCR3-negative and CXCR3-positive cells shared TRBV-TRBJ usage, while memory cells differed. Because surface CD5 did not distinguish the naive subsets, TCR strength was inferred from TRB CDR3 properties.

UMI-labeled TRB cDNA libraries were prepared by 5' RACE. With the 5' RACE reads reprocessed, TCRdb shows one record per CDR3 protein and no DNA. The sample totals around 63,000 distinct CDR3 sequences. Sequencing used naive CXCR3+ CD8+ T cells from blood. As to subset: CD45RO-CCR7+CD27+CD95- naive CD8+ T cells expressing CXCR3 (TNR3+). This sequence originates from a human donor in good health. Some clones in this sample may be carry-over from other donors' samples.

CDR3 sequence: CASSPPPGFEQYF. The chain links TRBV7-9 to TRBJ2-7; the D gene TCRdb calls, TRBD1, cannot be checked with no DNA. CDR1 is SEHNR and CDR2 is FQNEAQ in the germline V gene (reference sequence). The length of the CDR3 is 13 residues. The full variable domain, rest sourced from reference TRBV7-9 and TRBJ2-7, is DTGVSQNPRHKITKRGQNVTFRCDPISEHNRLYWYRQTLGQGPEFLTYFQNEAQLEKSRLLSDRFSAERPKGSFSTLEIQRTEQGDSAMYLCASSPPPGFEQYFGPGTRLTVT.